Following are 24 T cell receptor beta chains from one sample sequenced in a study of blood T cell repertoires in COVID-19. Sequenced by immunoSEQ multiplex PCR; TCRdb stores in-frame clones only, minus some. The sample has fewer than 150,000 clones, over 80% seen once; the top ten hold approximately 10%. Input material: peripheral blood. The origin of the receptors is an elderly woman with acute or convalescent COVID-19.

The genes are TRBV3-1 (or the pseudogene TRBV3-2) and TRBJ1-2, with a tentative D call TRBD1 (6 bases). This CDR3 comprises 14 residues. Germline V gene sequence: CDR1 LGHDT, CDR2 YNNKEL (reference sequence). The V gene lost 4 bases and the J gene lost 8 bases, with 17 bases spanning the gap. The CDR3 region is CASSPWAGDSGYTF. In DNA form, the CDR3 reads TGTGCCAGCAGCCCTTGGGCAGGGGATAGCGGCTACACCTTC.

The chain combines TRBV25-1 with TRBJ1-2; D may be TRBD1 (5 bases). This CDR3 has 15 amino acids. The germline V and J ends were trimmed by 7 bases and 5 bases, with 20 bases remaining between them. Germline V CDR1 and CDR2: MGHDK, SYGVNS. CDR3 amino acids: CASNPGGVRGYGYTF. The CDR3 DNA reads TGTGCCAGCAATCCTGGAGGGGTGAGAGGGTATGGCTACACCTTC.

This rearrangement joins TRBV11-3 to TRBJ2-7, with 7 bases aligning to TRBD2. Germline V lookup: CDR1 SGHNT, CDR2 YENEEA. CDR3 length equals 14 residues. The V segment lost 4 bases and the J segment 0 bases; nucleotides outside the gene matches: 3. CDR3 sequence: CASSSGGSSYEQYF. The CDR3 DNA reads TGTGCCAGCAGCTCGGGAGGAAGCTCCTACGAGCAGTACTTC. The variable domain in full, with the rest retrieved from reference TRBV11-3 and TRBJ2-7, is EAGVVQSPRYKIIEKKQPVAFWCNPISGHNTLYWYLQNLGQGPELLIRYENEEAVDDSQLPKDRFSAERLKGVDSTLKIQPAELGDSAVYLCASSSGGSSYEQYFGPGTRLTVT.

The J gene is TRBJ1-3, the V gene TRBV19; weak D call: TRBD1 (5 bases). V gave up 2 bases and J gave up 4 bases, with 9 bases separating them. The CDR3 is 14 residues long. CDR1 and CDR2 (germline): LNHDA, SQIVND (reference sequence). CDR3 sequence (DNA): TGTGCCAGTAGTATACAGGGTACCGGAAACACCATATATTTT. It encodes CASSIQGTGNTIYF.

This chain joins TRBV11-1 and TRBJ1-1, with a possible D match to TRBD1 (6 bases). Per the germline V gene, CDR1 is SGHAT and CDR2 is FQDESV (reference sequence). Trimming cost V 5 bases and J 1 base, with 8 bases left between them. The CDR3 spans 13 residues. CDR3 DNA: TGTGCCAGCAGCCGACAGGAGAACACTGAAGCTTTCTTT. Translating gives CASSRQENTEAFF. The entire variable domain, with the rest obtained from reference TRBV11-1 and TRBJ1-1, is as follows: EAEVAQSPRYKITEKSQAVAFWCDPISGHATLYWYRQILGQGPELLVQFQDESVVDDSQLPKDRFSAERLKGVDSTLKIQPAELGDSAMYLCASSRQENTEAFFGQGTRLTVV.

The rearrangement joins TRBV6-5 to TRBJ1-2; 9 nucleotides line up with TRBD1. Losses at the gene ends were 7 bases for V and 4 bases for J; bases not matched to a gene: 10. This CDR3 has 15 residues. In germline, CDR1 is MNHEY, CDR2 SVGAGI. The CDR3 nucleotides read TGTGCCAGCATACGGGACAGGGTTTCCCTCTATGGCTACACCTTC. Protein sequence: CASIRDRVSLYGYTF.

The chain employs TRBV3-1 (or the pseudogene TRBV3-2) and TRBJ2-4; D might be TRBD1 (6 bases). The CDR3 is made up of 17 amino acids. In germline, CDR1 is LGHDT, CDR2 YNNKEL (reference sequence). The germline V and J ends were trimmed by 3 bases and 6 bases, with 21 bases remaining between them. CDR3 nucleotide sequence: TGTGCCAGCAGCCATAGACGACAGGCACCCTCTGGAAACATTCAGTACTTC. Translated, it gives CASSHRRQAPSGNIQYF.

The rearrangement uses TRBV11-2 and TRBJ2-1, with 8 nucleotides matching TRBD2. The junction had 9 bases not matched to a gene; V was cut back by 2 bases and J by 9 bases. Germline V gene sequence: CDR1 SGHAT, CDR2 FQNNGV. The CDR3 runs to 15 residues. The CDR3 is CASSLIQGLDGEQFF. Here the CDR3 DNA reads TGTGCCAGCAGCTTAATCCAGGGACTAGACGGTGAGCAGTTCTTC.

The genes are TRBV18 and TRBJ1-5; 7 bases fit TRBD1. V shed 3 bases, J shed 6 bases, and the junction held 11 bases outside the gene matches. Germline values: CDR1 KGHSH, CDR2 LQKENI. This CDR3 contains 16 residues. DNA of the CDR3: TGTGCCAGCTCACCCAACCGGGCAGGGGGAGGTCAGCCCCAGCATTTT. Its protein is CASSPNRAGGGQPQHF.

The V gene is TRBV5-1, the J gene TRBJ2-2; D is perhaps TRBD2 (6 bases). Germline V gives CDR1 SGHRS, CDR2 YFSETQ. The V end lost 3 bases, the J end lost 6 bases, and 15 bases lay between the germline ends. The CDR3 runs 15 residues. CDR3 in amino acids: CASSWLLGGAGELFF. The DNA of the CDR3 is TGCGCCAGCAGCTGGCTCTTGGGAGGCGCCGGGGAGCTGTTTTTT.

This clone was recorded only once. This chain joins TRBV18 and TRBJ2-1; a possible D gene is TRBD1 (6 bases). Trimming cost V 8 bases and J 7 bases, with 12 bases left between them. The germline V gene has CDR1 KGHSH and CDR2 LQKENI. The length of the CDR3 is 12 residues. The CDR3 DNA follows: TGTGCCAGCCAGGCAGGGGAAAATGAGCAGTTCTTC. Translation: CASQAGENEQFF.

The chain combines TRBV19 with TRBJ1-2; a possible D gene is TRBD1 (5 bases). Looked up from germline, CDR1 is LNHDA and CDR2 is SQIVND (reference sequence). The CDR3 has 16 residues. Between the trimmed V and J ends, which lost 1 base and 3 bases, there was a span of 15 bases. The CDR3 DNA reads TGTGCCAGTAGTATAGCGGCGACAGCGCAGTACTATGGCTACACCTTC. Protein product: CASSIAATAQYYGYTF.

The J gene is TRBJ2-3, the V gene TRBV15, with a weak D call TRBD2 (6 bases). CDR3 length equals 16 residues. Deletions cut 0 bases from V and 2 bases from J, with 12 bases between. Per germline, CDR1 LNHNV and CDR2 YYDKDF (reference sequence). CDR3 protein: CATSRDGDSNTDTQYF. In nucleotides, the CDR3 is TGTGCCACCAGCAGAGATGGGGACTCGAACACAGATACGCAGTATTTT.

V is TRBV27 and J is TRBJ1-2; TRBD1 matches 10 bases. In germline, CDR1 is MNHEY, CDR2 SMNVEV (reference sequence). V trimming: 6 bases; J trimming: 6 bases; junction bases outside the gene matches: 7. The CDR3 loop spans 14 amino acids. CDR3 in DNA: TGTGCCAGCAGCCGGGGGGGACAGGGGAATGGCTACACCTTC. It codes for CASSRGGQGNGYTF.

V usage is TRBV5-8 and J usage is TRBJ1-2; TRBD1 agrees at 8 bases. The CDR3 is 18 amino acids. Germline V lookup: CDR1 SGHTS, CDR2 YDEGEE. The V gene end was trimmed by 4 bases and the J gene end by 3 bases; junction bases not matched to a gene: 17. As DNA, the CDR3 is TGTGCCAGCAGCCGAAGACAGGGGTCCAATTGGTTATACTATGGCTACACCTTC. Protein product: CASSRRQGSNWLYYGYTF.

V is TRBV5-4 and J is TRBJ1-5; D is undetermined. Trimming pared 4 bases from V and 9 bases from J, leaving 20 bases between. The CDR3 runs to 15 residues. CDR1 is SGHNT and CDR2 is YYREEE in the germline V gene (reference sequence). CDR3 bases: TGTGCCAGCAGCCCGAGTCCTGGTGAAGAATCGCCCCAGCATTTT. Amino acid sequence: CASSPSPGEESPQHF.

This chain joins TRBV7-2 and TRBJ2-5; TRBD2 aligns across 14 bases. Germline CDR1 reads SGHTA; CDR2 reads FQGNSA. This CDR3 is 14 amino acids long. J gave up 10 bases and V 4 bases, and 5 bases lay outside the gene matches. The CDR3 sequence: CASSSRTSGGNQYF. DNA for the CDR3: TGTGCCAGCAGCTCTCGGACTAGCGGGGGGAACCAGTACTTC.

V and J are TRBV4-1 and TRBJ1-1; TRBD1 matches 10 bases. J was trimmed by 4 bases and V by 6 bases; bases with no gene match: 8. The V gene's germline CDR1 is MGHRA and CDR2 YSYEKL. The CDR3 extends over 15 amino acids. CDR3 in amino acids: CASRPRQGAGTEAFF. CDR3 nucleotide sequence: TGCGCCAGCAGACCCCGACAGGGGGCCGGCACTGAAGCTTTCTTT.

This rearrangement joins TRBV5-4 to TRBJ1-2; D not certain. The germline V and J ends were trimmed by 0 bases and 1 base, with 4 bases remaining between them. This CDR3 is built from 13 residues. Germline CDR1 reads SGHNT; CDR2 reads YYREEE (reference sequence). CDR3 sequence reads: CASSLDGNYGYTF. CDR3 DNA: TGTGCCAGCAGCTTGGACGGTAACTATGGCTACACCTTC.

This clone was seen a few times. The chain recombines TRBV5-6 with TRBJ1-5, with 7 nucleotides matching TRBD1. V dropped 2 bases and J dropped 4; count of bases not matched to a gene: 9. The CDR3 length is 16 residues. The germline V gene has CDR1 SGHDT and CDR2 YYEEEE. The DNA of the CDR3 is TGTGCCAGCAGCTTAAGGAGTCTACAGGGGAATCAGCCCCAGCATTTT. Translating it yields CASSLRSLQGNQPQHF.

The V call is TRBV14, the J call TRBJ1-5; D gene uncertain. Trimming took 4 bases from V and 1 from J, leaving 5 bases between them. The CDR3 covers 13 residues. Per the germline V gene, CDR1 is SGHDN and CDR2 is FVKESK. CDR3 amino acids: CASSLFSNQPQHF. In DNA, the CDR3 is TGTGCCAGCAGCCTCTTCAGCAATCAGCCCCAGCATTTT.

This chain joins TRBV7-3 and TRBJ2-7, with 8 nucleotides matching TRBD1. Germline values: CDR1 SGHTA, CDR2 FQGTGA. This CDR3 contains 13 residues. V was clipped by 6 bases and J by 6 bases; unmatched bases: 7. CDR3 residues: CASSGQGGGEQYF. The CDR3 coding sequence is TGTGCCAGCAGTGGACAGGGAGGAGGCGAGCAGTACTTC.

This chain joins TRBV5-1 and TRBJ2-1; tentative D call: TRBD2 (5 bases). Germline values: CDR1 SGHRS, CDR2 YFSETQ. With 0 bases removed from V and 6 bases from J, the gap between germline ends came to 10 bases. The CDR3 extends over 14 amino acids. Written as DNA, the CDR3 is TGCGCCAGCAGCTTGGATAGCACTAGCAATGAGCAGTTCTTC. Its translation is CASSLDSTSNEQFF. Full variable domain (remainder filled in from reference TRBV5-1 and TRBJ2-1): KAGVTQTPRYLIKTRGQQVTLSCSPISGHRSVSWYQQTPGQGLQFLFEYFSETQRNKGNFPGRFSGRQFSNSRSEMNVSTLELGDSALYLCASSLDSTSNEQFFGPGTRLTVL.

This chain links TRBV5-6 with TRBJ1-2, with TRBD1 as a possible D gene (5 bases). Germline V lookup: CDR1 SGHDT, CDR2 YYEEEE. The CDR3 consists of 11 residues. V lost 5 bases and J 7 bases, leaving 9 bases between the germline ends. In DNA, the CDR3 is TGTGCCAGCAGATCGGGGGGTGGCTACACCTTC. Residues: CASRSGGGYTF.